This T cell receptor (beta chain) was sequenced for a study of OX40 agonist ivuxolimab in advanced cancers. At the level of the study: Patients assigned to dose escalation were diagnosed with hepatocellular carcinoma, melanoma, renal cell or head and neck cancer.

Produced via immunoSEQ multiplex PCR; TCRdb's table is partial and in-frame only. The sample lists 55,000 to 75,000 clones, roughly 84% occurring once. This CDR3 comprises 15 residues. Germline V CDR1 and CDR2: SGHTA, FQGNSA. V lost 6 bases to trimming and J lost 4 bases, with 18 bases between them. The starting material was CD4+ or CD8+ T cells sorted from blood, obtained in a trial of the OX40 agonist ivuxolimab. The chain recombines TRBV7-2 with TRBJ1-2, with D possibly matching TRBD1 (6 bases). This sequence originates from an adult with an advanced solid tumor such as melanoma, head and neck, liver or kidney cancer. DNA for the CDR3: TGTGCCAGCAGAACTCAAGCCGGGACATTCTATGGCTACACCTTC. The encoded protein is CASRTQAGTFYGYTF. Drawing the rest from reference TRBV7-2 and TRBJ1-2, the complete variable domain is GAGVSQSPSNKVTEKGKDVELRCDPISGHTALYWYRQSLGQGLEFLIYFQGNSAPDKSGLPSDRFSAERTGGSVSTLTIQRTQQEDSAVYLCASRTQAGTFYGYTFGSGTRLTVV.